The 3 T cell receptor beta chains in this list originate from one sample, sequenced in a study of OX40 agonist ivuxolimab in advanced cancers. The protocol was immunoSEQ multiplex PCR, while the TCRdb copy is restricted to in-frame clones and leaves out a portion. The sample shows more than 45,000 clones, around 78% of them seen only once. This sample comprised CD4+ or CD8+ T cells sorted from blood, obtained in a trial of the OX40 agonist ivuxolimab. Receptor source: an adult with an advanced solid tumor such as melanoma, head and neck, liver or kidney cancer.

This clone was counted a single time. J is TRBJ2-2 and V is TRBV7-8; D gene ambiguous. With 1 base removed from V and 1 base from J, the gap between germline ends came to 4 bases. The CDR3 extends over 14 amino acids. Germline CDR1 reads SGHVS; CDR2 reads FQNEAQ. As DNA, the CDR3 is TGTGCCAGCAGCTTAGTCTTGAACACCGGGGAGCTGTTTTTT. Encoded protein: CASSLVLNTGELFF.

The chain employs TRBV25-1 and TRBJ2-1; TRBD2 aligns across 13 bases. The CDR3 contains 15 residues. Trimming removed 6 bases from V and 6 bases from J; junction bases left unmatched: 5. From germline, CDR1 is MGHDK and CDR2 SYGVNS. CDR3 amino acids: CASSKGLAGLNEQFF. The CDR3 DNA sequence: TGTGCCAGCAGCAAGGGACTAGCGGGGCTCAATGAGCAGTTCTTC.

In this sample, this clone turned up once. The gene calls are TRBV28 and TRBJ1-3; 8 positions agree with TRBD1. CDR3 length: 15 residues. J was trimmed by 2 bases and V by 5 bases; bases with no gene match: 5. Per germline, CDR1 MDHEN and CDR2 SYDVKM. The CDR3: CASSPPTGAGNTIYF. The CDR3 DNA reads as TGTGCCAGCAGTCCGCCGACAGGGGCTGGAAACACCATATATTTT.